This entry features one T cell receptor beta chain sequence. Repertoires were generated with immunoSEQ multiplex PCR, while TCRdb's copy carries only in-frame clones and drops some. The profile shows 800,000 to 950,000 clones, 96% of them singletons. This entry is derived from a study of shared clonotypes between healthy human individuals. About the research overall: Each donor had three CD4 naive, three CD4 memory, two CD8 naive and one CD8 memory plate.

CDR1 and CDR2 from the germline V gene are SEHNR and FQNEAQ (reference sequence). This CDR3 has 13 amino acids. The V end lost 1 base, the J end lost 7 bases, and 10 bases lay between the germline ends. Positively selected for CCR7, the CD45RO-negative cells used as naive CD8 cells excluded terminally differentiated effector memory CD45RA+ cells. Nashville, Tennessee was home to all donors, each a Caucasian adult. The rearrangement joins TRBV7-9 to TRBJ1-1, with D uncertain. Sequencing input: naive CD8+ T cells sorted from blood. This TCR was recovered from a man between 25 and 39 years old in good health. The DNA of the CDR3 is TGTGCCAGCAGCTTAGTCGGGTTCGATGAAGCTTTCTTT. The encoded protein is CASSLVGFDEAFF.